In this sample, the clone carrying this TCR beta chain turned up many times. Its target is not known. The time point here: newly diagnosed GD, antithyroid drugs for less than 3 months. Extracted RNA from PBMCs served as the source of the TCR library. The patients were enrolled through endocrinology in Xi'an, China. This entry belongs to a study of regulatory T cells in long-lasting Graves disease. Whole-study results and caveats: Relative to newly diagnosed Graves' patients, persistent ones had lower TCR diversity. There was favoring of TRBV28, TRBJ1-2 and TRBJ2-5 in persistent disease.

V was cut by 7 bases and J by 4 bases, with 19 bases left in between. This CDR3 has 15 amino acids. The germline gives CDR1 SGHAT, CDR2 FQDESV (reference sequence). Arm-PCR of CDR3 regions with iRepertoire HTBI primers generated TCR beta libraries. MiXCR, run by TCRdb on the multiplex PCR reads, gives a single entry per CDR3 protein. The sample has around 400,000 distinct CDR3 sequences, about a sixth seen once. This receptor was obtained from a female donor with Graves disease. This specimen consisted of peripheral blood mononuclear cells (PBMCs), obtained at new diagnosis, from a patient treated with antithyroid drugs. The rearrangement links TRBV11-1 to TRBJ1-1; D remains unclear. CDR3 region: CASTPEFFGSTEAFF. CDR3 coding DNA: TGTGCCAGCACCCCGGAGTTCTTCGGGAGCACTGAAGCTTTCTTT. Full variable domain (remainder filled in from reference TRBV11-1 and TRBJ1-1): EAEVAQSPRYKITEKSQAVAFWCDPISGHATLYWYRQILGQGPELLVQFQDESVVDDSQLPKDRFSAERLKGVDSTLKIQPAELGDSAMYLCASTPEFFGSTEAFFGQGTRLTVV.